This passage covers 31 T cell receptor beta chains from one sample sequenced in a study of blood T cells in healthy people across ages. It was with a sample-barcoded 5' primer and a J-beta primer mix that a second PCR of roughly 6 to 12 cycles was run. TCRdb reprocessed the 5' RACE reads via MiXCR and lists one record per CDR3 protein. The sample carries under 2,000,000 distinct CDR3 sequences, approximately 50% recorded once. What was sequenced was blood. These receptors originate from a woman in her 40s in good health.

The chain has TRBV24-1 and TRBJ2-5; TRBD2 is a possible D gene (5 bases). The CDR3 extends over 14 amino acids. The V end lost 1 base, the J end lost 4 bases, and 9 bases lay between the germline ends. Germline V CDR1 and CDR2: KGHDR, SFDVKD. In DNA, the CDR3 is TGTGCCACCAGTGATTTAGGAGGTTCAGAGACCCAGTACTTC. It translates to CATSDLGGSETQYF.

The chain employs TRBV3-1 and TRBJ1-2; 7 bases are shared with TRBD1. The CDR3 loop spans 15 amino acids. Germline CDR1 reads LGHDT; CDR2 reads YNNKEL (reference sequence). Trimming cost V 1 base and J 4 bases; bases outside gene matches: 6. The CDR3 sequence is CASSQVGHRGYGYTF. The CDR3 DNA reads TGTGCCAGCAGCCAAGTCGGCCACAGGGGCTATGGCTACACCTTC.

This clonotype has only one observation. The chain recombines TRBV6-5 with TRBJ2-3; weak D call: TRBD2 (6 bases). V was pared by 11 bases and J by 2 bases, with 14 bases between. The germline V gene has CDR1 MNHEY and CDR2 SVGAGI. The CDR3 is made up of 13 amino acids. This chain's CDR3 is CAPKDYNTDTQYF. Here the CDR3 DNA reads TGTGCCCCCAAGGACTATAACACAGATACGCAGTATTTT.

V gene TRBV12-3 or TRBV12-4 combines with J gene TRBJ2-5, with D possibly TRBD1 on 6 matching bases. V was cut by 7 bases and J by 5 bases, with 17 bases left in between. The CDR3 is 14 residues long. The CDR3 DNA sequence: TGTGCCAGCACCCGTGACAGGATCGGCGAGACCCAGTACTTC. Its protein is CASTRDRIGETQYF.

The chain recombines TRBV6-1 with TRBJ2-3, with TRBD2 matching over 10 bases. Germline CDR1 is MNHNS and CDR2 is SASEGT. The length of the CDR3 is 16 residues. Trimming removed 11 bases from V and 2 bases from J; junction bases left unmatched: 13. CDR3 sequence: CALSRDSGGYTDTQYF. The DNA of the CDR3 is TGTGCCCTCTCGAGGGATAGCGGGGGGTACACAGATACGCAGTATTTT.

The chain links TRBV25-1 to TRBJ1-2, with D perhaps TRBD1 (5 bases). This CDR3 contains 13 residues. V lost 5 bases and J lost 8, with 15 bases in between. Germline CDR1 MGHDK, CDR2 SYGVNS. The CDR3 region is CASSNYGTIGYTF. CDR3 nucleotides: TGTGCCAGCAGTAACTATGGGACGATCGGCTACACCTTC.

This chain joins TRBV27 and TRBJ2-2; no definite D call. The CDR3 length is 15 residues. Germline V CDR1 and CDR2: MNHEY, SMNVEV (reference sequence). The V gene lost 6 bases and the J gene lost 3 bases, with 14 bases spanning the gap. In nucleotides, the CDR3 is TGTGCCAGCAGGGGAAAATACCTTTACACCGGGGAGCTGTTTTTT. Translated: CASRGKYLYTGELFF.

CDR3 sequence (DNA): TGCAGTGCTACAGGACTAGCGAACTACTACGAGCAGTACTTC. As protein: CSATGLANYYEQYF. V usage is TRBV20-1 and J usage is TRBJ2-4; 9 nucleotides align to TRBD2. The assigned J gene may be wrong: the sequence end matches TRBJ2-7 better. Germline-derived CDR1 and CDR2 are DFQATT and SNEGSKA (reference sequence). The CDR3 loop spans 14 amino acids.

The chain has TRBV27 and TRBJ2-5; D unclear. V lost 4 bases and J 11 bases, leaving 14 bases between the germline ends. CDR3 length: 12 amino acids. The germline V gene has CDR1 MNHEY and CDR2 SMNVEV (reference sequence). The chain's CDR3 is CASSSTGSGQYF. CDR3 nucleotides: TGTGCCAGCAGTTCGACCGGTTCCGGGCAGTACTTC.

The rearrangement links TRBV20-1 to TRBJ2-7; D remains unclear. CDR3 size: 15 residues. From germline, CDR1 is DFQATT and CDR2 SNEGSKA (reference sequence). Trimming stripped 0 bases from V and 3 bases from J, with 15 bases between. CDR3 protein: CSARDPGRMNYEQYF. For the CDR3, the DNA is TGCAGTGCTAGAGATCCCGGACGGATGAACTACGAGCAGTACTTC.

The J gene is TRBJ2-1, the V gene TRBV6-2 or TRBV6-3, with TRBD1 identical over 7 bases. V dropped 3 bases and J dropped 10; count of bases not matched to a gene: 9. The V gene's germline CDR1 is MNHEY and CDR2 SVGEGT. The length of the CDR3 is 14 residues. The CDR3 spells CASSYQDRRGEQFF. CDR3 nucleotide sequence: TGTGCCAGCAGTTATCAGGACAGGCGCGGGGAGCAGTTCTTC.

The rearrangement links TRBV2 to TRBJ2-3, with 8 bases that match TRBD1. Looked up from germline, CDR1 is SNHLY and CDR2 is FYNNEI. The CDR3 runs to 13 residues. The junction had 5 bases not matched to a gene; V was cut back by 9 bases and J by 3 bases. The DNA for the CDR3 is TGTGCCAGACAGGGGGAGCTAACAGATACGCAGTATTTT. Protein product: CARQGELTDTQYF.

V is TRBV28 and J is TRBJ2-1, with D unresolved. V was trimmed by 3 bases and J by 8 bases, leaving 20 bases between them. Germline V gene sequence: CDR1 MDHEN, CDR2 SYDVKM. The CDR3 consists of 16 residues. CDR3 sequence: CASSLLAASPRDEQFF. CDR3 sequence (DNA): TGTGCCAGCAGTTTGTTGGCGGCGAGTCCTAGGGATGAGCAGTTCTTC.

The DNA for the CDR3 is TGTGCCAGCAGCCAAACCTCTACAGGTTACGATGGCTACACCTTC. It yields the protein CASSQTSTGYDGYTF. This rearrangement joins TRBV6-2 or TRBV6-3 to TRBJ1-2, with D possibly matching TRBD1 (5 bases). The germline V gene has CDR1 MNHEY and CDR2 SVGEGT. The CDR3 contains 15 residues. Trimming removed 6 bases at V and 6 bases at J, with 20 bases between.

The chain employs TRBV20-1 and TRBJ1-4, with 7 bases matching TRBD1. CDR3 length equals 17 residues. CDR1 and CDR2 from the germline V gene are DFQATT and SNEGSKA (reference sequence). Losses at the gene ends were 6 bases for V and 6 bases for J; bases not matched to a gene: 19. Written as DNA, the CDR3 is TGCAGTGCCACCGCCACAGGGGATCTAAGTGTGGATGAAAAACTGTTTTTT. Translated: CSATATGDLSVDEKLFF.

This clonotype has a handful of counts. The chain carries TRBV12-3 or TRBV12-4 and TRBJ2-1; D uncertain. V was shortened by 3 bases and J by 6 bases, with 6 bases between the two germline ends. This CDR3 is 12 amino acids long. The CDR3 bases are TGTGCCAGCAGTTTTACGGTCAATGAGCAGTTCTTC. Encoded protein: CASSFTVNEQFF.

The sample holds a few counts of this clonotype. The chain is built from TRBV7-9 and TRBJ2-5; 11 nucleotides match TRBD2. V lost 3 bases and J lost 7; bases outside the gene matches: 10. This CDR3 comprises 16 residues. Germline CDR1 reads SEHNR; CDR2 reads FQNEAQ (reference sequence). CDR3 protein: CASSFSRLAGNGTQYF. CDR3 nucleotides: TGTGCCAGCAGCTTCTCCCGACTAGCGGGGAATGGGACCCAGTACTTC.

This chain uses TRBV10-3 with TRBJ1-1, with D possibly TRBD1 on 5 matching bases. Germline V CDR1 and CDR2: ENHRY, SYGVKD. V shed 2 bases and J shed 1 base, with 11 bases lying between them. This CDR3 region has 15 residues. The DNA of the CDR3 is TGTGCCATCAGTGAGCCGGGACGGCCGAACACTGAAGCTTTCTTT. As protein: CAISEPGRPNTEAFF.

This chain uses TRBV6-2 or TRBV6-3 with TRBJ1-1; D is possibly TRBD1 (5 bases). Between the trimmed V and J ends, which lost 0 bases and 1 base, there was a span of 9 bases. Germline CDR1 MNHEY, CDR2 SVGEGT. This CDR3 contains 15 residues. The CDR3 DNA follows: TGTGCCAGCAGTTACTCGCGCAGGGCGAACACTGAAGCTTTCTTT. It encodes CASSYSRRANTEAFF.

There are a few counts of this clonotype. The rearrangement links TRBV6-5 to TRBJ2-3; tentatively, D is TRBD1 or TRBD2 (6 bases each). Germline CDR1 is MNHEY and CDR2 is SVGAGI. The CDR3 is 15 amino acids. Trimming stripped 7 bases from V and 1 base from J, with 15 bases between. CDR3 residues: CASKPRGDGTDTQYF. The CDR3, as DNA: TGTGCCAGCAAACCTAGGGGGGATGGCACAGATACGCAGTATTTT.

V and J are TRBV4-3 and TRBJ2-6; D call uncertain. CDR3 size: 17 residues. In germline, CDR1 is LGHNA, CDR2 YSLEER. The V end lost 0 bases, the J end lost 4 bases, and 13 bases lay between the germline ends. The CDR3 loop reads CASSQESGVVGANVLTF. CDR3 in DNA: TGCGCCAGCAGCCAAGAATCTGGGGTTGTCGGGGCCAACGTCCTGACTTTC.

The chain has TRBV7-2 and TRBJ2-5; D ambiguous. CDR3 length: 14 amino acids. Trimming shortened V by 1 base and J by 0 bases, and 6 bases separated the two germline ends. Germline CDR1 reads SGHTA; CDR2 reads FQGNSA. CDR3 in amino acids: CASSLDANQETQYF. CDR3 nucleotides: TGTGCCAGCAGCTTAGACGCGAACCAAGAGACCCAGTACTTC.

Worth noting for this clonotype: Since a much larger clone is just one base distant, this may be a read error. The rearrangement links TRBV7-2 to TRBJ2-5; 9 nucleotides agree with TRBD2. This CDR3 is built from 14 residues. Per germline, CDR1 SGHTA and CDR2 FQGNSA. CDR3 region: CASSVAGAEETQYF. CDR3 sequence (DNA): TGTGCCAGCAGCGTAGCGGGGGCAGAAGAGACCCAGTACTTC. The full variable domain, its missing parts supplied by reference TRBV7-2 and TRBJ2-5, is GAGVSQSPSNKVTEKGKDVELRCDPISGHTALYWYRQSLGQGLEFLIYFQGNSAPDKSGLPSDRFSAERTGGSVSTLTIQRTQQEDSAVYLCASSVAGAEETQYFGPGTRLLVL.

V and J are TRBV29-1 and TRBJ2-1; D unresolved. There are 16 residues in the CDR3. Per germline, CDR1 SQVTM and CDR2 ANQGSEA. V was shortened by 7 bases and J by 0 bases, with 19 bases between the two germline ends. This chain's CDR3 is CSAQRPATRSYNEQFF. The DNA of the CDR3 is TGCAGCGCCCAGAGGCCGGCGACCCGCTCCTACAATGAGCAGTTCTTC.

This clonotype has ten or more counts. The V and J genes are TRBV13 and TRBJ1-1; tentative D call: TRBD1 (5 bases). This CDR3 comprises 15 residues. The V end lost 1 base, the J end lost 2 bases, and 11 bases lay between the germline ends. Germline CDR1 reads PRHDT; CDR2 reads FYEKMQ (reference sequence). CDR3 sequence: CASSLAQGGNTEAFF. For the CDR3, the DNA is TGTGCCAGCAGCTTAGCTCAGGGAGGTAACACTGAAGCTTTCTTT.

This sequence joins TRBV7-9 and TRBJ2-1, with D maybe TRBD1 (5 bases). This CDR3 has 14 residues. V was shortened by 3 bases and J by 7 bases, with 13 bases between the two germline ends. The germline CDR1 and CDR2 sequences are SEHNR and FQNEAQ (reference sequence). CDR3: CASSFKQGGNEQFF. The CDR3 coding sequence is TGTGCCAGCAGCTTTAAGCAGGGTGGAAATGAGCAGTTCTTC.

This clonotype came up many times. The V call is TRBV4-3, the J call TRBJ1-2; the D is unclear. The CDR3 sequence is 15 residues long. The germline gives CDR1 LGHNA, CDR2 YSLEER. V was cut by 0 bases and J by 3 bases, with 11 bases left in between. The CDR3 nucleotides are TGCGCCAGCAGCCAAGATAGCACTTTCTACTATGGCTACACCTTC. Its protein product is CASSQDSTFYYGYTF.

There are a few counts of this clonotype. This chain joins TRBV29-1 and TRBJ2-7; a weak D match, TRBD2 (7 bases). Germline loops: CDR1 SQVTM, CDR2 ANQGSEA. V was trimmed by 1 base and J by 3 bases, leaving 13 bases between them. The CDR3 sequence is 14 residues long. CDR3 sequence (DNA): TGCAGCGTTGAAGGGGGGGGGGCCGTCTACGAGCAGTACTTC. This encodes CSVEGGGAVYEQYF.

The chain uses TRBV12-3 or TRBV12-4 and TRBJ1-2, with D uncertain. V lost 6 bases and J 8 bases, leaving 13 bases between the germline ends. This CDR3 contains 12 residues. CDR3: CASRERTTGYTF. Written as DNA, the CDR3 is TGTGCCAGCAGGGAACGGACGACAGGCTACACCTTC.

The rearrangement uses TRBV7-9 and TRBJ2-7; TRBD1 matches at 8 bases. The CDR3 spans 18 residues. Trimming at V came to 0 bases and at J to 6 bases, leaving 16 bases not matched to a gene. CDR1 and CDR2 (germline): SEHNR, FQNEAQ (reference sequence). CDR3 DNA sequence: TGTGCCAGCAGCTTAGCGGTTTCCTTGAGGACAGGGCAGACCGAGCAGTACTTC. This encodes CASSLAVSLRTGQTEQYF.

This chain connects TRBV12-3 or TRBV12-4 to TRBJ2-1, with 9 bases fitting TRBD2. The CDR3 has 17 amino acids. Losses at the gene ends were 1 base for V and 8 bases for J; bases not matched to a gene: 12. The CDR3 coding sequence is TGTGCCAGCAGTTTAGTGGCTAGCGGGGTAAAGTGGGATGAGCAGTTCTTC. This sequence encodes CASSLVASGVKWDEQFF.